Given below is one TCR beta chain in context. Its specificity is not known. The data are from a study of cytomegalovirus exposure and HLA in healthy donors. Findings of the study overall: In terms of immune exposure information, only CMV serostatus was available.

Trimming removed 4 bases at V and 5 bases at J, with 12 bases between. CDR1 is SGHNT and CDR2 is YYREEE in the germline V gene (reference sequence). The CDR3 length is 13 residues. The PCR ran on 60 Vbeta and 13 Jbeta primers. Repertoires were generated with immunoSEQ multiplex PCR, while TCRdb's copy carries only in-frame clones and drops some. The sample has about 140,000 clones, approximately 68% seen once; the top ten hold over 2%. The V gene is TRBV5-4, the J gene TRBJ2-5, with TRBD1 as a possible D gene (6 bases). The sequence was collected from a man aged 40-55 years in good health and CMV-seronegative. The sample was PBMCs. CDR3 region: CASSPRTEETQYF. The CDR3 nucleotides are TGTGCCAGCAGCCCCAGGACAGAGGAGACCCAGTACTTC.